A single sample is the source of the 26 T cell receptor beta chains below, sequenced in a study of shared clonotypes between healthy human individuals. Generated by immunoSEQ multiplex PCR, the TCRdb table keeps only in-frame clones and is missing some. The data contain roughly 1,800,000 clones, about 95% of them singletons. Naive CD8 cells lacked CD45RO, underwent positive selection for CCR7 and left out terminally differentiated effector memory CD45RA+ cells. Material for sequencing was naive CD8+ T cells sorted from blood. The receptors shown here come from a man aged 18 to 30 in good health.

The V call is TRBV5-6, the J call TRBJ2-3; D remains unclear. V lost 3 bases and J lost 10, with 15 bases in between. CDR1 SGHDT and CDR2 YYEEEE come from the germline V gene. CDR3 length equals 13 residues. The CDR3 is CASSSYIELAQYF. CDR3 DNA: TGTGCCAGCAGCTCCTACATCGAATTGGCGCAGTATTTT.

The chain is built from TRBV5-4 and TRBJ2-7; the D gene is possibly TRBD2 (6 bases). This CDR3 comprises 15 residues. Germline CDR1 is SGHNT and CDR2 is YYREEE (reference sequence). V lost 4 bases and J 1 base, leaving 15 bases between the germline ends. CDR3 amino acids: CASSALTSGSYEQYF. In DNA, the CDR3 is TGTGCCAGCAGCGCGTTGACTAGTGGGTCCTACGAGCAGTACTTC.

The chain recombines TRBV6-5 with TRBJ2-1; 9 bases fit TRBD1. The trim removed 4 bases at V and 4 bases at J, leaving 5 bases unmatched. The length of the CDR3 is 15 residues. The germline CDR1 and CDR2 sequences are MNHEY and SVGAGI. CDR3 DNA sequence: TGTGCCAGCAGTTTCCAACAGGGGGCTTACAATGAGCAGTTCTTC. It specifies CASSFQQGAYNEQFF.

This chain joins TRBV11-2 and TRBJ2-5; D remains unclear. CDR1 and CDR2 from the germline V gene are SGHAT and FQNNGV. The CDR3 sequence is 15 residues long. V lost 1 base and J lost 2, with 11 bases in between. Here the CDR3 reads CASSLVVAAQETQYF. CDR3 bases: TGTGCCAGCAGCTTAGTCGTCGCGGCTCAAGAGACCCAGTACTTC.

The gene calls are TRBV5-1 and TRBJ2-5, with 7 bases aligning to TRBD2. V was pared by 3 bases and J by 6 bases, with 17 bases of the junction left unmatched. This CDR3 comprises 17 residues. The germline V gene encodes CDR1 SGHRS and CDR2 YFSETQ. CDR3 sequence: CASSSGRASGVMQTQYF. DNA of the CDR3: TGCGCCAGCAGCTCCGGAAGGGCTAGCGGTGTGATGCAGACCCAGTACTTC.

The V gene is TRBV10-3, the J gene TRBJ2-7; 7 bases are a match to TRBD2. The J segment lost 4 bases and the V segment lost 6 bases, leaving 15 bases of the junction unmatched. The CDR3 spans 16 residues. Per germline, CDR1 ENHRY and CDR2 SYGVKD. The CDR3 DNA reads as TGTGCCATCAGCCCACCGGGGGAGGGCCTCGGGTACGAGCAGTACTTC. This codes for CAISPPGEGLGYEQYF.

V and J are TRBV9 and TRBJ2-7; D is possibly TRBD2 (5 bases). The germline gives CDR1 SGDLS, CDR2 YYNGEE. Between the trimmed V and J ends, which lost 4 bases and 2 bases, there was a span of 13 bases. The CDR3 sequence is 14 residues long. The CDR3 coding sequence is TGTGCCAGCAGCCCCTCGACTACTACCTACGAGCAGTACTTC. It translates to CASSPSTTTYEQYF.

For the CDR3, the DNA is TGCGCCAGCACCTTTAGCCCGCAGGGGGGGGCACAAGAGACCCAGTACTTC. The encoded protein is CASTFSPQGGAQETQYF. V usage is TRBV4-1 and J usage is TRBJ2-5; D possibly matches TRBD1 or TRBD2 (7 bases each). V dropped 7 bases and J dropped 2 bases, with 23 bases sitting between them. Germline V gene lookup returns CDR1 MGHRA and CDR2 YSYEKL. CDR3 size: 17 residues.

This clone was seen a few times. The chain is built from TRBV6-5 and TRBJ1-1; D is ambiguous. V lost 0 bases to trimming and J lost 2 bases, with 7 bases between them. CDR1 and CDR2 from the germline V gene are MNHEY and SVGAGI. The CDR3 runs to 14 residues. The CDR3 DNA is TGTGCCAGCAGTTACTCGGTCGGAAACACTGAAGCTTTCTTT. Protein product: CASSYSVGNTEAFF.

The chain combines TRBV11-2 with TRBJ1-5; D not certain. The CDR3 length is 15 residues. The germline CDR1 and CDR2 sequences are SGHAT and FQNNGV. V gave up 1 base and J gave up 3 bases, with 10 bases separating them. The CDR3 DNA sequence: TGTGCCAGCAGCTTAGGGCAAGTGTACAATCAGCCCCAGCATTTT. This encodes CASSLGQVYNQPQHF.

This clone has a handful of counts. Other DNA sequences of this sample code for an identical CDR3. As DNA, the CDR3 is TGTGCCAGCAGCACGAACACCGGGGAGCTGTTTTTT. Translated, it gives CASSTNTGELFF. The chain combines TRBV9 with TRBJ2-2; no clear D gene. The CDR3 is made up of 12 amino acids. Germline V lookup: CDR1 SGDLS, CDR2 YYNGEE. Trimming removed 4 bases at V and 0 bases at J, with 1 base between.

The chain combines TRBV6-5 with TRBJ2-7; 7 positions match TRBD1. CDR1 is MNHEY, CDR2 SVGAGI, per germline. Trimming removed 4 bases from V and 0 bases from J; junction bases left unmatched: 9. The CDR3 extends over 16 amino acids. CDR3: CASSFTGQASSYEQYF. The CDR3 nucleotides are TGTGCCAGCAGTTTCACCGGACAGGCAAGCTCCTACGAGCAGTACTTC.

CDR3 region: CASSLTGTFNYGYTF. CDR3 sequence (DNA): TGTGCCAGCAGCTTGACAGGGACCTTTAACTATGGCTACACCTTC. The gene calls are TRBV7-8 and TRBJ1-2; 7 positions match TRBD1. In germline, CDR1 is SGHVS, CDR2 FQNEAQ. Trimming at V came to 3 bases and at J to 1 base, leaving 5 bases not matched to a gene. CDR3 length: 15 amino acids.

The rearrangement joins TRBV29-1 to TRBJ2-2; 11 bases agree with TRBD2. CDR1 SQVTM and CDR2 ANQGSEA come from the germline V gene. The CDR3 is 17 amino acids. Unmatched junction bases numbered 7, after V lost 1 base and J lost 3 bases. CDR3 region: CSVEARRGLADTGELFF. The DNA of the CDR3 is TGCAGCGTTGAAGCCCGCCGGGGACTAGCGGACACCGGGGAGCTGTTTTTT.

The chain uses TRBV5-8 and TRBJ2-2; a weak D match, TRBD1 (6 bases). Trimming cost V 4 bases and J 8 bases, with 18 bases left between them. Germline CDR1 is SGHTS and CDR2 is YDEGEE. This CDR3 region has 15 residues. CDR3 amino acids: CASSPPDRSVGELFF. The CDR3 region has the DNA TGTGCCAGCAGCCCCCCAGACAGGAGCGTTGGGGAGCTGTTTTTT.

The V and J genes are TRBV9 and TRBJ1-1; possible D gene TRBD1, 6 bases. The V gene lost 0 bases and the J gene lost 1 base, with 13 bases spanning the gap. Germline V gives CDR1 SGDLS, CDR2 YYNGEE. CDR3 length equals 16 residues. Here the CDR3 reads CASSVGGGLGNTEAFF. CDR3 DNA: TGTGCCAGCAGCGTAGGAGGGGGTTTAGGGAACACTGAAGCTTTCTTT.

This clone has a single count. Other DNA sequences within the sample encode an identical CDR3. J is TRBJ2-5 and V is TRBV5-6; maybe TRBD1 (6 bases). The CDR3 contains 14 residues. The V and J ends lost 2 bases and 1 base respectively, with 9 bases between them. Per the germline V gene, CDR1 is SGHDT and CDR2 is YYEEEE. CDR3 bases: TGTGCCAGCAGCTTCGGCAGGGGCCAAGAGACCCAGTACTTC. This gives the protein CASSFGRGQETQYF.

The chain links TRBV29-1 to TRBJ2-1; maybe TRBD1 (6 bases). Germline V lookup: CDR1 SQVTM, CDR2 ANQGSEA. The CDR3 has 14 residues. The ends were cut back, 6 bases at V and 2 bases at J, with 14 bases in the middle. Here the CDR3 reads CSVSGAEAYNEQFF. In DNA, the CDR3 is TGCAGCGTATCAGGGGCGGAGGCCTACAATGAGCAGTTCTTC.

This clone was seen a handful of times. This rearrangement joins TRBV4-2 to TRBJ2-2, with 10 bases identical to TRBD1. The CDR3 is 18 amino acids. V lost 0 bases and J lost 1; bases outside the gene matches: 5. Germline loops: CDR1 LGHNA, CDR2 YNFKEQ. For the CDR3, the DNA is TGTGCCAGCAGCCAAGAGACAGGGGGCTATGAGAACACCGGGGAGCTGTTTTTT. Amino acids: CASSQETGGYENTGELFF.

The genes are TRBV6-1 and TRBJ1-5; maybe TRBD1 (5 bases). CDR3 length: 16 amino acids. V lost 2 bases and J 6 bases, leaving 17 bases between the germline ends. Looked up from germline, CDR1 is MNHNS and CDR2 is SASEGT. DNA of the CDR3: TGTGCCAGCAGTGAAACACCGGGGGGGGTTGGTCAGCCCCAGCATTTT. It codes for CASSETPGGVGQPQHF.

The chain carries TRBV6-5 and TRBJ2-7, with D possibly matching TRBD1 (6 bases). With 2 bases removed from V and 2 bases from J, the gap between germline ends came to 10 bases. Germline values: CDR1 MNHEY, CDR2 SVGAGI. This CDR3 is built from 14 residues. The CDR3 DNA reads TGTGCCAGCAGTTACGACAGGTGGACCTACGAGCAGTACTTC. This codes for CASSYDRWTYEQYF.

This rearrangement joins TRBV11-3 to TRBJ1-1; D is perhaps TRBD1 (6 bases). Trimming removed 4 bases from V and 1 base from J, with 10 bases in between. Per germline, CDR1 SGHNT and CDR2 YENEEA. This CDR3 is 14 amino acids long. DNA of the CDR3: TGTGCCAGCAGCTCCAGGGGAACGAACACTGAAGCTTTCTTT. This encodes CASSSRGTNTEAFF.

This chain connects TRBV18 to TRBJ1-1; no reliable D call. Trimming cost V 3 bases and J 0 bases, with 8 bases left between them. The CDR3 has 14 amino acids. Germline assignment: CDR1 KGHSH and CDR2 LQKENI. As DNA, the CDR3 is TGTGCCAGCTCACCCCCCGTGATGAACACTGAAGCTTTCTTT. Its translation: CASSPPVMNTEAFF.

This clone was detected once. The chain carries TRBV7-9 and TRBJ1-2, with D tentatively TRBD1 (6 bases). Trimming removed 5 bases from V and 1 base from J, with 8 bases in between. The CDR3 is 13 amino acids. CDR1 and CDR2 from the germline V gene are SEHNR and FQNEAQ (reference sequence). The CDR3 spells CASSQDSNYGYTF. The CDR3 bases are TGTGCCAGCAGCCAGGACAGTAACTATGGCTACACCTTC.

In DNA form, the CDR3 reads TGTGCCACCGGAGTTCAGCCCCAGCATTTT. Its translation: CATGVQPQHF. The V call is TRBV19, the J call TRBJ1-5, with D hard to call. V lost 10 bases and J lost 6, with 7 bases in between. The CDR3 runs to 10 residues. CDR1 and CDR2 from the germline V gene are LNHDA and SQIVND (reference sequence).

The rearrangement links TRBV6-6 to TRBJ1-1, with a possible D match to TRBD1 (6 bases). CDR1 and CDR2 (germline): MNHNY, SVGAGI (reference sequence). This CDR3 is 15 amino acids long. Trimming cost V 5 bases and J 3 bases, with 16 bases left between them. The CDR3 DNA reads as TGTGCCAGCAGTACCCACTGGGCAGGGGACACTGAAGCTTTCTTT. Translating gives CASSTHWAGDTEAFF.